This TCR beta chain is from a study of breast tumors, draining lymph nodes, adjacent tissues. Points from the study as a whole: Compared with lymph nodes, tumors were less diverse; compared with nontumor tissue, more. Data only fit, rather than demonstrated, lymph node origin of most tumor T cells.

This CDR3 is built from 17 residues. Germline lookup yields CDR1 LNHNV and CDR2 YYDKDF (reference sequence). V lost 1 base and J 5 bases, leaving 20 bases between the germline ends. TCRdb independently ran MiXCR on the multiplex PCR reads; one entry per CDR3 protein. The data show 200,000 to 250,000 distinct CDR3 sequences, about a third seen once. On this clonotype: Antigen unknown.

The lymph nodes were axillary draining lymph nodes from breast cancer patients. The origin of this receptor is a female donor with breast cancer. Some clones in this sample may be carry-over from other donors' samples. The sequencing sample was made of axillary lymph node tissue. The gene calls are TRBV15 and TRBJ2-5; D is possibly TRBD2 (7 bases). CDR3 nucleotides: TGTGCCACCAGCAGAGCTGCGATGGGGGGAGGGGGGGAGACCCAGTACTTC. Translating it yields CATSRAAMGGGGETQYF.